This T cell receptor (beta chain) was retrieved from a study of CD8 T cells in ankylosing spondylitis. Study conclusions and caveats: Within peripheral blood, clones linked to disease were CD8+ and relatively rare. For ankylosing spondylitis blood, a TCR beta motif of fewer than 10 highly homologous variants appeared characteristic.

Each CDR3 protein gets one entry after TCRdb re-called the 5' RACE reads with MiXCR. The sample lists 800,000 to 900,000 distinct CDR3 sequences, 12% occurring once. CDR1 and CDR2 (germline): DFQATT, SNEGSKA (reference sequence). After removal of 1 base from V and 10 bases from J, the junction contained 8 bases not matched to a gene. The CDR3 sequence is 13 residues long. Remarks on this clonotype: The target antigen is unknown.

The chain links TRBV20-1 to TRBJ2-7; the match to TRBD1 covers 9 bases. The source of this sequence is a male donor with ankylosing spondylitis. The sequenced sample consisted of blood, either unsorted or a sorted T cell fraction (not recorded which). The CDR3 loop reads CSARAYGTGLQYF. CDR3 sequence (DNA): TGCAGTGCTAGAGCTTACGGGACAGGGCTCCAGTACTTC.